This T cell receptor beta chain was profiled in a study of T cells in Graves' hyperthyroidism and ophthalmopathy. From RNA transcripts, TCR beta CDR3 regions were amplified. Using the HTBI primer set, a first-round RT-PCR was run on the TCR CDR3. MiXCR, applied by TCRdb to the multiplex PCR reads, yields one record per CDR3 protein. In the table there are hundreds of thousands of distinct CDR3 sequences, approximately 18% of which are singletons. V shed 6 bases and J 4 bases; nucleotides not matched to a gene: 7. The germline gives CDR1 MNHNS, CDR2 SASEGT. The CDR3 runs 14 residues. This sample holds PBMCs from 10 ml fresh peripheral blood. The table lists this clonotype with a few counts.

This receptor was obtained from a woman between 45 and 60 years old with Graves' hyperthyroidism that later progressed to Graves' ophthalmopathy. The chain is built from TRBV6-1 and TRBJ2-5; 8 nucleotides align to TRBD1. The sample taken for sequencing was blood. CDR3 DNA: TGTGCCAGCAGAACGACAGGGGCTCGAGAGACCCAGTACTTC. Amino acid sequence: CASRTTGARETQYF.